Listed here are 2 T cell receptor beta chains from one sample, sequenced in a study of regulatory T cells in long-lasting Graves disease. Time point here: newly diagnosed GD, antithyroid drugs for less than 3 months. RNA extracted from PBMCs served as the sequencing template. Building of the TCR beta libraries involved iRepertoire HTBI primers and Arm-PCR of CDR3 regions. TCRdb reprocessed the multiplex PCR reads with MiXCR, giving one entry per CDR3 protein. The sample includes 400,000 to 500,000 distinct CDR3 sequences, approximately 16% seen only once; the top ten take roughly 7.7%. The same specimen was also included in a second study, on T cells in Graves' hyperthyroidism and ophthalmopathy.

The starting material was peripheral blood mononuclear cells (PBMCs), obtained at new diagnosis, from a patient treated with antithyroid drugs. The origin of the receptors is a woman aged 40 to 50 with Graves disease.

This chain uses TRBV7-8 with TRBJ2-1; a weak D match, TRBD1 (5 bases). The CDR3 consists of 16 residues. Germline lookup yields CDR1 SGHVS and CDR2 FQNEAQ. Trimming removed 2 bases at V and 8 bases at J, with 19 bases between. CDR3 nucleotides: TGTGCCAGCAGCTTAAGGTTTCCCCTCGCAGGGTATGAGCAGTTCTTC. Its protein product is CASSLRFPLAGYEQFF.

At least ten counts were recorded for this clonotype. The V call is TRBV12-5, the J call TRBJ2-6; tentatively, D is TRBD2 (6 bases). From germline, CDR1 is LGHNT and CDR2 FRNRAP. Trimming removed 9 bases at V and 0 bases at J, with 18 bases between. This CDR3 contains 17 residues. This CDR3 is CASSWGRRSSGANVLTF. In DNA form, the CDR3 reads TGTGCTAGCAGTTGGGGGAGGAGAAGCTCTGGGGCCAACGTCCTGACTTTC.